Shown below are 8 T cell receptor beta chains from a single sample sequenced in a study of blood T cells in healthy people across ages. A second about 7 to 11 cycle PCR used barcoded and J-beta primers. One entry per CDR3 protein, called by TCRdb with MiXCR from the 5' RACE reads. The top ten clones hold approximately 15% of a sample with 870,000 or so distinct CDR3 sequences, around 30% of them seen once. Sequencing used blood. These receptors originate from a woman over 75 in good health.

This rearrangement joins TRBV6-4 to TRBJ2-7, with D tentatively TRBD1 (7 bases). Germline assignment: CDR1 MRHNA and CDR2 SNTAGT. This CDR3 has 16 residues. The V gene lost 6 bases and the J gene lost 5 bases, with 23 bases spanning the gap. As DNA, the CDR3 is TGTGCCAGCAGAAAACGGACGCAGGGGGGTGGCCACGAGCAGTACTTC. Protein: CASRKRTQGGGHEQYF.

This clonotype has ten or more counts. The chain joins TRBV25-1 to TRBJ1-2; no firm D call. The length of the CDR3 is 15 residues. Trimming cost V 3 bases and J 7 bases, with 18 bases left between them. Per the germline V gene, CDR1 is MGHDK and CDR2 is SYGVNS. CDR3 DNA sequence: TGTGCCAGCAGTGATTCCCGGGCTAACCCAGGTGGCTACACCTTC. Amino acid sequence: CASSDSRANPGGYTF.

The chain joins TRBV5-1 to TRBJ2-7, with D tentatively TRBD1 or TRBD2 (5 bases each). Between the trimmed V and J ends, which lost 4 bases and 3 bases, there was a span of 17 bases. The CDR3 has 15 amino acids. Germline values: CDR1 SGHRS, CDR2 YFSETQ. CDR3 in amino acids: CASSPNPGPIYEQYF. In DNA, the CDR3 is TGCGCCAGCAGCCCCAACCCGGGACCCATCTACGAGCAGTACTTC. The full variable domain, with the rest looked up from reference TRBV5-1 and TRBJ2-7, is KAGVTQTPRYLIKTRGQQVTLSCSPISGHRSVSWYQQTPGQGLQFLFEYFSETQRNKGNFPGRFSGRQFSNSRSEMNVSTLELGDSALYLCASSPNPGPIYEQYFGPGTRLTVT.

This clonotype has only a few counts. A much more abundant neighbour one base away suggests this may be a read error. The gene calls are TRBV11-2 and TRBJ2-1; D might be TRBD1 or TRBD2, each matching 5 bases. The V gene lost 3 bases and the J gene lost 7 bases, with 10 bases spanning the gap. CDR1 is SGHAT and CDR2 is FQNNGV in the germline V gene. This CDR3 is 13 amino acids long. Here the CDR3 DNA reads TGTGCCAGCAGCTTCGCAGGGAGAAATGAGCAGTTCTTC. Its translation: CASSFAGRNEQFF.

The chain carries TRBV9 and TRBJ2-5; 12 positions agree with TRBD2. V lost 4 bases, J lost 5 bases, and 9 bases stayed unmatched. CDR3 length: 16 residues. From germline, CDR1 is SGDLS and CDR2 YYNGEE. In DNA form, the CDR3 reads TGTGCCAGCAGCCCCGGCGGACTAGCGGGGTTTGAGACCCAGTACTTC. Translating it yields CASSPGGLAGFETQYF. Drawing the rest from reference TRBV9 and TRBJ2-5, the complete variable domain is DSGVTQTPKHLITATGQRVTLRCSPRSGDLSVYWYQQSLDQGLQFLIQYYNGEERAKGNILERFSAQQFPDLHSELNLSSLELGDSALYFCASSPGGLAGFETQYFGPGTRLLVL.

Ten or more counts support this clonotype. This chain connects TRBV20-1 to TRBJ2-7; 11 nucleotides agree with TRBD1. The CDR3 has 14 residues. V trimming: 5 bases; J trimming: 4 bases; junction bases outside the gene matches: 7. Germline V gives CDR1 DFQATT, CDR2 SNEGSKA (reference sequence). CDR3 sequence reads: CSAGGTGGAYEQYF. CDR3 DNA sequence: TGCAGTGCTGGAGGGACAGGGGGGGCTTACGAGCAGTACTTC.

This clonotype came up many times. This sequence joins TRBV2 and TRBJ1-2; D remains ambiguous. V was cut by 6 bases and J by 0 bases, with 11 bases left in between. This CDR3 has 14 amino acids. Germline CDR1 SNHLY, CDR2 FYNNEI. CDR3 amino acids: CASRKQAPNYGYTF. CDR3 in DNA: TGTGCCAGCAGAAAGCAGGCTCCTAACTATGGCTACACCTTC.

A word on this clonotype: Mismatch with germline at one junction end may stem from a read error. CDR3 amino acids: CVSSLRGRLQFF. The CDR3 DNA sequence: TGTGTCAGCAGTTTGAGGGGGCGGCTCCAGTTCTTC. This chain uses TRBV12-3 or TRBV12-4 with TRBJ2-1, with 7 positions matching TRBD1. The CDR3 consists of 12 residues.